This TCR beta chain emerged from a study of radiotherapy plus CTLA-4 blockade in lung cancer. TCRdb's copy holds only in-frame clones and misses some; the assay was immunoSEQ multiplex PCR. Of some 94,000 clones in the sample, roughly 85% were seen once. Overall study results and limits: Radiotherapy plus ipilimumab was followed by expansion in blood of tumor-derived TCR clones. Interferon-beta and early blood T cell clone dynamics reportedly predicted response best.

Note on this clone: What it recognizes is unknown.

Trimming at V came to 2 bases and at J to 4 bases, leaving 9 bases not matched to a gene. Germline-derived CDR1 and CDR2 are SGHDT and YYEEEE. This CDR3 has 17 amino acids. Patients with chemo-refractory metastatic non-small-cell lung cancer received focal radiation plus CTLA-4 blockade with ipilimumab. Source: peripheral blood, taken from a patient treated with radiotherapy plus ipilimumab. V and J are TRBV5-6 and TRBJ1-5; 10 nucleotides align to TRBD1. This clonotype was sampled from a human donor with non-small cell lung cancer that progressed on radiotherapy plus ipilimumab. CDR3 amino acids: CASSFRDRGGWNQPQHF. In nucleotides, the CDR3 is TGTGCCAGCAGCTTCCGGGACAGGGGAGGGTGGAATCAGCCCCAGCATTTT.